This T cell receptor (beta chain) was identified in a study of spatial heterogeneity in lung cancer. This clonotype was counted many times. Its antigen is not known. Being off target in a library aimed at alpha chains, this beta chain has a size of little meaning. Study-wide points: Counts that tracked tumor mutation counts were those of expanded intratumoral alpha and beta TCRs. Coverage of tumor T cells was estimated at approximately 7% for alpha chains and 11% to 15% for beta chains. Ubiquitous and regional expanded TCR counts tracked ubiquitous and regional nonsynonymous mutations, respectively.

Time point meaning: sample taken at primary tumor resection. Without sorting, whole RNA was sequenced from tumor, nontumor lung or frozen PBMC. Using its own MiXCR run on the 5' RACE reads, TCRdb lists one record per CDR3 protein. The data contain about 8,100 distinct CDR3 sequences, around 13% of them singletons. The specimen comprised lung tumor tissue, sampled at surgery. The TCR comes from a male donor with early-stage non-small cell lung cancer.

The CDR3 reads CSARKKGAFFYEQYF. CDR3 bases: TGCAGTGCTAGAAAAAAAGGGGCTTTCTTCTACGAGCAGTACTTC. The genes are TRBV20-1 and TRBJ2-7; TRBD1 is a possible D gene (5 bases). Trimming took 2 bases from V and 3 from J, leaving 17 bases between them. The CDR3 has 15 residues. Looked up from germline, CDR1 is DFQATT and CDR2 is SNEGSKA (reference sequence).